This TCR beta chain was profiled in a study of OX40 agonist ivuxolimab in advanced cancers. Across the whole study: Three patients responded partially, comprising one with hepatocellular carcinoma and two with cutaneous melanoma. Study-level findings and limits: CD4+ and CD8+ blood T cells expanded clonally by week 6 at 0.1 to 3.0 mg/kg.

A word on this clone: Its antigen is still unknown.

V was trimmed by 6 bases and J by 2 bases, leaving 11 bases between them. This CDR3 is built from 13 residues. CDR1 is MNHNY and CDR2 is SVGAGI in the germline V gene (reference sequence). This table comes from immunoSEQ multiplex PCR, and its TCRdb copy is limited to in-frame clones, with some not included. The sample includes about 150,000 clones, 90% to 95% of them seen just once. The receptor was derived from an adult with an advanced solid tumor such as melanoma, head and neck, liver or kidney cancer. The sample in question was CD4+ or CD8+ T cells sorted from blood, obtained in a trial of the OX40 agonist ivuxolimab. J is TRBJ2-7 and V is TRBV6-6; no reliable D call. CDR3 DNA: TGTGCCAGCAGCCCTGGATTTACCTACGAGCAGTACTTC. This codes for CASSPGFTYEQYF.